The sample holds many counts of the clone carrying this T cell receptor beta chain. Its antigen remains unknown. These data belong to a study of T cells in Graves' hyperthyroidism and ophthalmopathy. Study-level background: Peripheral blood draws took place at initial diagnosis, ahead of any treatment. Findings and limits, study-wide: Blood also showed most of the thyroid clonotypes that were expanded above 0.001. Ophthalmopathy was predicted by the model a median of roughly 6.6 months ahead of onset.

RNA transcripts gave rise to amplified TCR beta CDR3 regions. A set of HTBI primers served as the primers for a first-round RT-PCR of the TCR CDR3. MiXCR, run by TCRdb on the multiplex PCR reads, gives a single entry per CDR3 protein. Of under 600,000 distinct CDR3 sequences in the sample, about 16% are singletons; the top ten hold around 3.5%. V was cut by 5 bases and J by 3 bases, with 10 bases left in between. This CDR3 is 13 amino acids long. Diagnostic decisions used clinical symptoms, serum thyroxine and TRAb, thyroid ultrasound and orbital computed tomography. The TCR was taken from a middle-aged woman with Graves' ophthalmopathy. This chain connects TRBV12-3 or TRBV12-4 to TRBJ2-5, with unresolved D. Sequencing was done on a sample of blood. The CDR3 here is CASSLGPEETQYF. CDR3 DNA: TGTGCCAGCAGTCTCGGCCCTGAAGAGACCCAGTACTTC.